The 25 T cell receptor beta chains listed next were all sequenced from one sample in a study of beta chain features in type 1 diabetes. All of the isolated RNA was reverse transcribed, so expressed TCRB transcripts were sequenced. Libraries were prepared by immunoSEQ multiplex PCR; TCRdb keeps only in-frame clonotypes and omits some of them. This sample has 900,000 or so clones, with roughly a sixth found just once. The sample consisted of naive CD4+ T cells from blood. These receptor sequences come from a woman aged 18-29 years in good health.

This clone has more than one count but fewer than ten. The genes are TRBV5-4 and TRBJ1-4; possibly TRBD1 for D (5 bases). Germline CDR1 reads SGHNT; CDR2 reads YYREEE (reference sequence). The CDR3 is 15 residues long. Trimming took 3 bases from V and 5 from J, leaving 14 bases between them. The CDR3 DNA follows: TGTGCCAGCAGCTCCCCTGGGCGGGGCAATGAAAAACTGTTTTTT. It translates to CASSSPGRGNEKLFF. Using reference TRBV5-4 and TRBJ1-4 for the parts outside the CDR3, the full variable domain is ETGVTQSPTHLIKTRGQQVTLRCSSQSGHNTVSWYQQALGQGPQFIFQYYREEENGRGNFPPRFSGLQFPNYSSELNVNALELDDSALYLCASSSPGRGNEKLFFGSGTQLSVL.

V is TRBV9 and J is TRBJ1-3; D is ambiguous. Germline V gives CDR1 SGDLS, CDR2 YYNGEE. Between the trimmed V and J ends, which lost 0 bases and 7 bases, there was a span of 17 bases. The CDR3 covers 16 residues. The CDR3 spells CASSVAGRVRGNTIYF. CDR3 in DNA: TGTGCCAGCAGCGTAGCTGGGAGGGTCCGTGGTAACACCATATATTTT.

The chain joins TRBV28 to TRBJ2-4; D might be TRBD1 or TRBD2, each matching 5 bases. V gave up 4 bases and J gave up 7 bases, with 17 bases separating them. The CDR3 extends over 15 amino acids. Germline CDR1 is MDHEN and CDR2 is SYDVKM. CDR3 bases: TGTGCCAGCAGTTCCGGGGCCGTAGGTAGGAACATTCAGTACTTC. Encoded protein: CASSSGAVGRNIQYF.

This clone was observed a few times. The CDR3 DNA reads as TGCGCCAGCAGCTTGCTTCTAGCGGGCACAGATACGCAGTATTTT. Its translation: CASSLLLAGTDTQYF. The V and J genes are TRBV5-1 and TRBJ2-3; 7 positions agree with TRBD2. CDR3 length: 15 amino acids. In germline, CDR1 is SGHRS, CDR2 YFSETQ. Trimming took 1 base from V and 1 from J; bases not matched to a gene: 3.

The rearrangement uses TRBV5-4 and TRBJ2-7; 11 bases are a match to TRBD1. The V and J ends lost 4 bases and 7 bases, in that order; junction bases with no gene match: 13. This CDR3 contains 16 residues. CDR1 is SGHNT and CDR2 is YYREEE in the germline V gene (reference sequence). The DNA of the CDR3 is TGTGCCAGCAGCGGGCGGACAGGGGGCGTGGTAGGTGAGCAGTACTTC. Its translation is CASSGRTGGVVGEQYF. Using reference TRBV5-4 and TRBJ2-7 for the parts outside the CDR3, the full variable domain is ETGVTQSPTHLIKTRGQQVTLRCSSQSGHNTVSWYQQALGQGPQFIFQYYREEENGRGNFPPRFSGLQFPNYSSELNVNALELDDSALYLCASSGRTGGVVGEQYFGPGTRLTVT.

This clone was detected a few times. The gene calls are TRBV7-2 and TRBJ1-1; the D is unclear. Germline V gene sequence: CDR1 SGHTA, CDR2 FQGNSA. CDR3 size: 15 residues. V shed 3 bases and J shed 4 bases, with 15 bases lying between them. CDR3 DNA: TGTGCCAGCAGCTTCTCGTACCGGAGCGGCACTGAAGCTTTCTTT. Translating gives CASSFSYRSGTEAFF.

This chain joins TRBV10-3 and TRBJ2-3; D is uncertain. CDR1 is ENHRY, CDR2 SYGVKD, per germline. Deletions cut 2 bases from V and 2 bases from J, with 8 bases between. The CDR3 has 14 amino acids. The DNA for the CDR3 is TGTGCCATCAGTGAGCAGGCCACCACAGATACGCAGTATTTT. It is translated as CAISEQATTDTQYF.

The genes are TRBV10-3 and TRBJ2-7; 7 bases map to TRBD2. This CDR3 has 13 amino acids. The trim removed 10 bases at V and 4 bases at J, leaving 10 bases unmatched. Germline assignment: CDR1 ENHRY and CDR2 SYGVKD. The CDR3 spells CASSMTSRYEQYF. In DNA form, the CDR3 reads TGTGCCAGCTCTATGACTAGCAGATACGAGCAGTACTTC.

This sequence joins TRBV19 and TRBJ2-3; 7 nucleotides match TRBD2. The CDR3 loop spans 14 amino acids. Trimming at V came to 9 bases and at J to 5 bases, leaving 11 bases not matched to a gene. Germline CDR1 reads LNHDA; CDR2 reads SQIVND (reference sequence). The CDR3 DNA is TGTGCCAGCTCCTCTGGCGGGAGTGGAGATACGCAGTATTTT. Amino acids: CASSSGGSGDTQYF. The variable domain in full, with the rest retrieved from reference TRBV19 and TRBJ2-3, is DGGITQSPKYLFRKEGQNVTLSCEQNLNHDAMYWYRQDPGQGLRLIYYSQIVNDFQKGDIAEGYSVSREKKESFPLTVTSAQKNPTAFYLCASSSGGSGDTQYFGPGTRLTVL.

Only a few counts were recorded for this clone. J is TRBJ2-2 and V is TRBV6-1; D remains ambiguous. The CDR3 is 12 residues long. Trimming took 5 bases from V and 6 from J, leaving 7 bases between them. Germline V gene lookup returns CDR1 MNHNS and CDR2 SASEGT. The CDR3 loop reads CASSQWAGELFF. CDR3 bases: TGTGCCAGCAGTCAATGGGCCGGGGAGCTGTTTTTT.

This clone was recorded a few times. The rearrangement joins TRBV15 to TRBJ2-2; no clear D. Germline-derived CDR1 and CDR2 are LNHNV and YYDKDF (reference sequence). Trimming removed 4 bases from V and 6 bases from J, with 12 bases in between. The CDR3 totals 14 residues. The CDR3 loop is CATSIYRQAGELFF. Here the CDR3 DNA reads TGTGCCACCAGCATCTATCGTCAGGCCGGGGAGCTGTTTTTT.

This clone was observed a few times. The V gene is TRBV29-1, the J gene TRBJ2-1; 9 bases are shared with TRBD2. The CDR3 covers 15 residues. V lost 7 bases and J lost 3; bases outside the gene matches: 10. The germline V gene has CDR1 SQVTM and CDR2 ANQGSEA. CDR3 sequence: CSALGASGIYNEQFF. The CDR3 DNA follows: TGCAGCGCCCTTGGGGCTAGCGGGATCTACAATGAGCAGTTCTTC.

The CDR3 here is CASSLTKRDTQYF. CDR3 in DNA: TGTGCCAGCAGCTTAACGAAGCGCGATACGCAGTATTTT. The chain carries TRBV7-3 and TRBJ2-3; D gene ambiguous. Germline V gene data show CDR1 as SGHTA and CDR2 as FQGTGA. This CDR3 is built from 13 residues. V was clipped by 0 bases and J by 6 bases, with 7 bases between them.

This clone was found a few times. This chain joins TRBV28 and TRBJ1-1; D gene unclear. Between the trimmed V and J ends, which lost 0 bases and 1 base, there was a span of 9 bases. In germline, CDR1 is MDHEN, CDR2 SYDVKM. CDR3 size: 15 residues. The CDR3 is CASSLWASQNTEAFF. The CDR3 bases are TGTGCCAGCAGTTTATGGGCCAGCCAGAACACTGAAGCTTTCTTT.

The rearrangement links TRBV15 to TRBJ1-2, with unresolved D. Looked up from germline, CDR1 is LNHNV and CDR2 is YYDKDF (reference sequence). V gave up 1 base and J gave up 4 bases, with 10 bases separating them. This CDR3 is 14 amino acids long. Here the CDR3 reads CATSRGEGGYGYTF. The CDR3 bases are TGTGCCACCAGCAGAGGGGAGGGTGGCTATGGCTACACCTTC.

This clone was counted a few times. V is TRBV6-1 and J is TRBJ2-7; either TRBD1 or TRBD2 may supply D (5 bases each). Germline V lookup: CDR1 MNHNS, CDR2 SASEGT. This CDR3 has 16 residues. The V and J ends lost 3 bases and 0 bases respectively, with 15 bases between them. CDR3 coding DNA: TGTGCCAGCAGTGATGCGAGTGGGACGCCCTCCTACGAGCAGTACTTC. It encodes CASSDASGTPSYEQYF.

This clone was observed a few times. The chain has TRBV5-1 and TRBJ2-7; TRBD2 matches at 8 bases. The CDR3 runs 12 residues. Trimming removed 5 bases from V and 4 bases from J; junction bases left unmatched: 2. Germline V gives CDR1 SGHRS, CDR2 YFSETQ. CDR3 nucleotide sequence: TGCGCCAGCAGGAGCGGGAGATACGAGCAGTACTTC. Translating gives CASRSGRYEQYF.

The chain is built from TRBV9 and TRBJ2-6, with 8 bases aligning to TRBD1. The J segment lost 2 bases and the V segment lost 2 bases, leaving 6 bases of the junction unmatched. The CDR3 spans 17 residues. CDR1 and CDR2 from the germline V gene are SGDLS and YYNGEE. CDR3 DNA: TGTGCCAGCAGCGTGACAGGGGAATTGACTGGGGCCAACGTCCTGACTTTC. This sequence encodes CASSVTGELTGANVLTF.

This clone was counted only a few times. The gene calls are TRBV10-3 and TRBJ2-1, with TRBD2 identical over 13 bases. The CDR3 length is 17 residues. The junction had 6 bases not matched to a gene; V was cut back by 2 bases and J by 5 bases. Germline lookup yields CDR1 ENHRY and CDR2 SYGVKD. In DNA form, the CDR3 reads TGTGCCATCAGTGAGCCCCTGGGACTAGCGGGGAACAATGAGCAGTTCTTC. Translation gives CAISEPLGLAGNNEQFF.

J is TRBJ2-3 and V is TRBV6-1, with TRBD1 matching over 8 bases. CDR1 and CDR2 from the germline V gene are MNHNS and SASEGT. The CDR3 has 15 residues. V lost 0 bases and J lost 6; bases outside the gene matches: 5. CDR3 nucleotides: TGTGCCAGCAGTGAAGCGGGGCAGGGGGCTGATACGCAGTATTTT. This gives the protein CASSEAGQGADTQYF.

V usage is TRBV9 and J usage is TRBJ2-2, with a possible D match to TRBD2 (6 bases). With 7 bases removed from V and 3 bases from J, the gap between germline ends came to 13 bases. Germline V lookup: CDR1 SGDLS, CDR2 YYNGEE. This CDR3 comprises 14 residues. The CDR3 protein is CASGIKRDTGELFF. CDR3 bases: TGTGCCAGCGGAATAAAGCGGGACACCGGGGAGCTGTTTTTT.

The chain couples TRBV6-1 to TRBJ1-2, with D unclear. Trimming pared 7 bases from V and 6 bases from J, leaving 18 bases between. From germline, CDR1 is MNHNS and CDR2 SASEGT. This CDR3 has 14 amino acids. The CDR3, as DNA: TGTGCCAGCATTAGGCAGAGGCTAGGTGATGGCTACACCTTC. This translates into CASIRQRLGDGYTF.

This clone was seen only a few times. V gene TRBV19 combines with J gene TRBJ1-3; D ambiguous. This CDR3 region has 13 residues. CDR1 is LNHDA, CDR2 SQIVND, per germline (reference sequence). The V end was cut by 10 bases, the J end by 1 base, with 11 bases between. The CDR3 region is CATESLSGNTIYF. The CDR3 region has the DNA TGTGCCACCGAGTCGCTGTCTGGAAACACCATATATTTT.

This rearrangement joins TRBV7-2 to TRBJ2-3; D not certain. Germline loops: CDR1 SGHTA, CDR2 FQGNSA. V lost 5 bases to trimming and J lost 2 bases, with 8 bases between them. This CDR3 spans 13 amino acids. The CDR3 DNA is TGTGCCAGCAGCGCCTGGGACACAGATACGCAGTATTTT. The encoded protein is CASSAWDTDTQYF.

This clone was observed a few times. J is TRBJ2-1 and V is TRBV19; D remains ambiguous. CDR3 length: 17 residues. Germline V gene lookup returns CDR1 LNHDA and CDR2 SQIVND (reference sequence). With 8 bases removed from V and 4 bases from J, the gap between germline ends came to 24 bases. The CDR3 DNA reads TGTGCCAGTCCCCACCCGACGGGCCAAGTGTCGTACAATGAGCAGTTCTTC. Amino acid sequence: CASPHPTGQVSYNEQFF.